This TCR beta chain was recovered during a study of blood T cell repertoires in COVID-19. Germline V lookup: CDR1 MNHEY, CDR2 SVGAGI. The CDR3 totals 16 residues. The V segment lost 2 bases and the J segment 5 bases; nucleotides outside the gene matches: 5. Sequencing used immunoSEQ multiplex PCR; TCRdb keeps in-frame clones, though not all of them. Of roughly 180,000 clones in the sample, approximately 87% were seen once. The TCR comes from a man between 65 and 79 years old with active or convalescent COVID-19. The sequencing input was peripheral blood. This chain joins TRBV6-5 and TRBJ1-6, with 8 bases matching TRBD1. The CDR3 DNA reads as TGTGCCAGCAGTTACGCCGGGACAGGTCATAATTCACCCCTCCACTTT. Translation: CASSYAGTGHNSPLHF.